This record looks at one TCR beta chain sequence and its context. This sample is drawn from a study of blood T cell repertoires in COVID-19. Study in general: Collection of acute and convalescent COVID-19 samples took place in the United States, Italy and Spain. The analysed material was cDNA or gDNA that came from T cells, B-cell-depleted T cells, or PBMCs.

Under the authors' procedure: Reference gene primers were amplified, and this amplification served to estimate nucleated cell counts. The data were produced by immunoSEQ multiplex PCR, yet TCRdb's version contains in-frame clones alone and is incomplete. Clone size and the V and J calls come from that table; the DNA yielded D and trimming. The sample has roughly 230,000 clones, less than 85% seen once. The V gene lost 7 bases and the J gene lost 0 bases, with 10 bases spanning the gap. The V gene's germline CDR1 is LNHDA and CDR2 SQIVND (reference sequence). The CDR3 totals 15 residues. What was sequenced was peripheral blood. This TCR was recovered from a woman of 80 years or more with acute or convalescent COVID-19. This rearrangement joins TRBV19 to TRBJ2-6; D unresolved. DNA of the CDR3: TGTGCCAGTAAAGCCCGAAGCTCTGGGGCCAACGTCCTGACTTTC. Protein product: CASKARSSGANVLTF.